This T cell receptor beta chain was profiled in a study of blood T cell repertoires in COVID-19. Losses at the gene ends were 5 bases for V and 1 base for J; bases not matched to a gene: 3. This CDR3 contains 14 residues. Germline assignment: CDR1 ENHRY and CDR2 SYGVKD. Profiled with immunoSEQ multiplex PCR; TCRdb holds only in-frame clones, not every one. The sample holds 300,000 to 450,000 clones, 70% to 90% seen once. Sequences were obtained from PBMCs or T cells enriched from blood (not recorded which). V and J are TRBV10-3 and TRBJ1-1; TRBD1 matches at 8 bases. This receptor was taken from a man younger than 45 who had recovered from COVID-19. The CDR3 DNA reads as TGTGCCATCAGTTGGACAGGGAAGAACACTGAAGCTTTCTTT. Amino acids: CAISWTGKNTEAFF.